This T cell receptor beta chain originates from a study of blood T cell repertoires in COVID-19. Libraries were prepared by immunoSEQ multiplex PCR; TCRdb keeps only in-frame clonotypes and omits some of them. The sample records under 40,000 clones, roughly 84% being singletons. The clonotype was recovered from a man aged 70-80 years with active COVID-19. Material for sequencing was peripheral blood.

The CDR3 nucleotides are TGTGCCTGGAGGGACAGGTACTCCTACGAGCAGTACTTC. Protein product: CAWRDRYSYEQYF. This chain joins TRBV30 and TRBJ2-7, with 7 bases identical to TRBD1. Germline V gene data show CDR1 as GTSNPN and CDR2 as SVGIG (reference sequence). CDR3 size: 13 residues. The junction had 2 bases not matched to a gene; V was cut back by 3 bases and J by 0 bases.